The sequence of this T cell receptor beta chain was determined in a study of blood T cell repertoires in COVID-19 (dated by TCRdb to the early 2020s). For the wider study: The collaborator samples originated in the United States, Italy and Spain and spanned the acute and convalescent phases of COVID-19. The prospective study material was composed of cDNA or gDNA derived from T cells, B-cell-depleted T cells, or PBMCs. Deeply sampled blood TCRbeta repertoires from subjects exposed to, actively infected with, or recovered from COVID-19 were included in the dataset. The repertoires were made available in a free public database intended to serve as a resource for research on the immune response to SARS-CoV-2. The samples were drawn from two sources: the first 160 participants of the ongoing ImmuneRACE study, and 1,000 to 1,500 subjects contributed by 6 global collaborators. Sample metadata almost always included a de-identified subject ID, COVID-19 status, age in years and sex. Where available, HLA class I and class II types were obtained from metadata supplied by the sample provider rather than from assay-based typing. The paper as a whole reports these results and caveats: Clinical and demographic metadata were provided uncurated, with the amount varying by source and participant.

Looking up the germline V gene (reference sequence) yields CDR1 LNHDA and CDR2 SQIVND. Reading from cysteine to phenylalanine, the CDR3 counts 16 amino acids. Only CDR3 DNA is held: 48 bases, read in frame from base 1. For this chain, trimming is 2 bases at the V end and 7 bases at the J end, and the number of junction bases without a gene match is 6. Participants in the prospective study were enrolled through a virtual design, were aged roughly 18 to 100 years, and lived in fewer than 30 United States geographic areas. Cohort assignment in the prospective study relied on participant-reported clinical history from a screening survey and a study questionnaire. Exposed participants were defined as having been in contact with someone with a PCR-confirmed or clinician-diagnosed COVID-19 case within 2 weeks of study entry. Each participant in the prospective study had whole blood, serum and a nasopharyngeal or oropharyngeal swab collected by mobile phlebotomists. Participants in the prospective study had the option to provide additional blood draws and questionnaires over a roughly 2-month period. Before DNA extraction, prospective study blood samples were shipped either frozen or at room temperature.

With respect to this clone: The specificity of this receptor is unknown. Base qualities are not at hand, and no much larger clone is one base apart.

The immunoSEQ Assay, a bias-controlled multiplex PCR, was used to amplify TCRbeta CDR3 regions from genomic DNA. The study's processing was this. Nucleated cell counts per sample were estimated from amplification of reference gene primers within the assay. To quantify the absolute abundance of each unique TCRbeta CDR3 rearrangement, sequence reads were collapsed and filtered. Productive Simpson clonality was computed per sample as the square root of Simpson's diversity index over productive rearrangements. TCRdb re-hosts the immuneACCESS table, in-frame sequences only. Its copies lack some clones; in the studies checked, an unresolved V gene accounts for under half of them, and the cause for the rest is not known. The DNA gave D and trimming, while V, J and clone size come from that table. Recorded for this sample are under 450,000 clones; 80% to 95% of them occurred a single time. Of the sample, about 0.78% is held by the ten largest clones.

This receptor was taken from a woman aged 40 to 50 who had been exposed to COVID-19. Recombination joined TRBV19 with TRBJ2-2, and 11 junctional nucleotides match TRBD1. Sequencing was carried out using PBMCs or T cells enriched from blood (not recorded which). The CDR3 region reads CASSISLGQGVGELFF. The DNA reads as follows: TGTGCCAGTAGTATAAGTTTGGGACAGGGGGTCGGGGAGCTGTTTTTT.